This is a list of T cell receptor beta chains from one sample in a study of sequential checkpoint blockade in melanoma. Clones were sequenced by immunoSEQ multiplex PCR, and TCRdb holds only the in-frame ones, with some missing. The data contain some 40,000 clones, roughly 32% of them singletons. The material sequenced was tumor tissue (inferred from file names), taken from a patient given nivolumab and ipilimumab in sequence. The receptors were sampled from a human donor with melanoma. Each CDR3 is given with its conserved first and last residue. Fields, in order: clone size, V gene, D gene, J gene, CDR3 DNA, CDR3 protein. The D gene is left open where the match is weak. Only part of the rows carry a size: once, few, many, or a class if the clone is expanded.

>NA|TRBV6-1|TRBD2|TRBJ2-1
TGTGCCATCAGTGAAGGGCGGGAGCTAAATGAGCAGTTCTTC
CAISEGRELNEQFF
>NA|TRBV6-8|TRBD1|TRBJ1-3
TGTGCCAGCAGTTGGGGACAGATAAGCTCTGGAAACACCATATATTTT
CASSWGQISSGNTIYF
>few|TRBV11-3|NA|TRBJ2-1
TGTGCCAGCAGCTTTACGGGAAATCGGAATGAGCAGTTCTTC
CASSFTGNRNEQFF
>few|TRBV12-2|NA|TRBJ2-7
TGTGCCAGTAGTTTCCACGGGAGCTCCTACGAGCAGTACTTC
CASSFHGSSYEQYF
>once|TRBV29-1|TRBD1|TRBJ1-4
TGCAGCGGCGTCACCCCCAGGGGGGATGAAAAACTGTTTTTT
CSGVTPRGDEKLFF
>NA|TRBV6-8|TRBD1|TRBJ1-4
TGTGCCAGCAGCACAGACAGGGCAGGTGAAAAACTGTTTTTT
CASSTDRAGEKLFF
>NA|TRBV16|NA|TRBJ2-7
TGTGCCAGCAGCCAATCGGGGACGGCCCTTTTAGAGCAGTACTTC
CASSQSGTALLEQYF
>few|TRBV10-2|NA|TRBJ2-7
TGCGCCAGCAGTGAGGGTGAGGGCGCCGAGCAGTACTTC
CASSEGEGAEQYF
>few|TRBV11-3|TRBD2|TRBJ2-7
TGTGCCAGCAGCTTAGGGGCGGGGGGAGCCTACGAGCAGTACTTC
CASSLGAGGAYEQYF
>once|TRBV29-1|NA|TRBJ1-2
TGCAGCGTCCGTCATTGGGACGGATTATATGGCTACACCTTC
CSVRHWDGLYGYTF
>NA|TRBV5-1|NA|TRBJ1-2
TGCGCCAGCAGCTTGACAGGAATCGGCTATGGCTACACCTTC
CASSLTGIGYGYTF
>few|TRBV6-8|TRBD2|TRBJ2-7
TGTGCCAGCATTTGGGCTAGCGGGTCCTACGAGCAGTACTTC
CASIWASGSYEQYF
>NA|TRBV7-5|NA|TRBJ2-5
TGTGCCAGCAGCTTAGCCGGAGGGAGGGGGGGCGAGACCCAGTACTTC
CASSLAGGRGGETQYF
>NA|TRBV2|TRBD1|TRBJ2-2
TGTGCCAGCAGGAGGGGGCGGGACACCGGGGAGCTGTTTTTT
CASRRGRDTGELFF
>NA|TRBV18|NA|TRBJ1-5
TGTGCCAGCTCACCACCGAATCAGGGAGGGAGTCAGCCCCAGCATTTT
CASSPPNQGGSQPQHF
>NA|TRBV25-1|NA|TRBJ2-3
TGTGCCAGCAGTGAATTCAGGACACCCCGAGGCACAGATACGCAGTATTTT
CASSEFRTPRGTDTQYF
>NA|TRBV6-8|TRBD1|TRBJ1-5
TGTGCCAGCAGTGGACAGGGGATCGGCAATCAGCCCCAGCATTTT
CASSGQGIGNQPQHF
>NA|TRBV19|NA|TRBJ1-6
TGTGCCAGTAGTGTGACAGGCAATAATTCACCCCTCCACTTT
CASSVTGNNSPLHF
>NA|TRBV6-8|NA|TRBJ2-7
TGTGCCAGCAGTTACAGGGGTGCGAGCTACGAGCAGTACTTC
CASSYRGASYEQYF
>NA|TRBV12-5|NA|TRBJ1-2
TGTGCTAGTGGTTTGGTCCCAGCTCCGAACTATGGCTACACCTTC
CASGLVPAPNYGYTF
>few|TRBV11-3|NA|TRBJ1-5
TGTGCCAGCAGCTCCGGGACTTCCCTATATAGCAATCAGCCCCAGCATTTT
CASSSGTSLYSNQPQHF
>once|TRBV5-1|NA|TRBJ1-1
TGCGCCAGCAGCTTGGTTGGTGAGCCGAACACTGAAGCTTTCTTT
CASSLVGEPNTEAFF
>NA|TRBV11-3|TRBD1|TRBJ1-4
TGTGCCAGCAGCGGTACAGGGGCTATAAGTGAAAAACTGTTTTTT
CASSGTGAISEKLFF
>NA|TRBV5-1|TRBD1|TRBJ2-7
TGCGCCAGCAGCTTGGCACCGGGACAGAACTACGAGCAGTACTTC
CASSLAPGQNYEQYF
>few|TRBV10-3|NA|TRBJ2-2
TGTGCCAGCGGGGGCCCGGATTACGCGAACACCGGGGAGCTGTTTTTT
CASGGPDYANTGELFF
>once|TRBV19|TRBD2|TRBJ2-2
TGTGCCAGTAGTAGAGGACTAGGTTCTAACACCGGGGAGCTGTTTTTT
CASSRGLGSNTGELFF
>NA|TRBV29-1|TRBD2|TRBJ2-3
TGCAGCGCCACTAGCGGGAGCACAGATACGCAGTATTTT
CSATSGSTDTQYF
>few|TRBV9|NA|TRBJ1-1
TGTGCCAGCAGTGCCCAGGGGAACACTGAAGCTTTCTTT
CASSAQGNTEAFF
>NA|TRBV10-2|NA|TRBJ1-1
TGCGCCAGCAGGGCGACGGATAAGAACACTGAAGCTTTCTTT
CASRATDKNTEAFF
>few|TRBV11-3|TRBD2|TRBJ2-2
TGTGCCAGCAGCTTGGGGCGGGAGATCACCGGGGAGCTGTTTTTT
CASSLGREITGELFF
>many|TRBV7-8|NA|TRBJ2-3
TGTGCCAGCAGCGACCGGCGAGGGATAGGAGTAGATACGCAGTATTTT
CASSDRRGIGVDTQYF
>NA|TRBV6-8|NA|TRBJ1-1
TGTGCCAGCAGAGAATTAAACACTGAAGCTTTCTTT
CASRELNTEAFF
>NA|TRBV11-3|NA|TRBJ2-7
TGTGCCAGCAGCTCTGACGGGAGCACATTGAACGAGCAGTACTTC
CASSSDGSTLNEQYF
>few|TRBV6-8|NA|TRBJ2-7
TGTGCCAGCAGAGGACTGTCCTACGAGCAGTACTTC
CASRGLSYEQYF
>NA|TRBV10-2|TRBD2|TRBJ2-2
TGCGCCAGCTCGGGGGGGACGAACACCGGGGAGCTGTTTTTT
CASSGGTNTGELFF
>NA|TRBV2|NA|TRBJ2-7
TGTGCCAGCAGTGAAGGTATCCACCTCTACGAGCAGTACTTC
CASSEGIHLYEQYF
>many|TRBV11-3|NA|TRBJ1-1
TGTGCCAGCAGCTTTTCAGGTAGTGACACTGAAGCTTTCTTT
CASSFSGSDTEAFF
>NA|TRBV5-1|TRBD2|TRBJ2-7
TGCGCCAGCAGCTTGGCCGGGACTAGCGGGATCCACGAGCAGTACTTC
CASSLAGTSGIHEQYF
>NA|TRBV19|NA|TRBJ1-2
TGTGCCAGTACCGAAGGCCAGGGGAAAAACTATGGCTACACCTTC
CASTEGQGKNYGYTF
>NA|TRBV5-1|TRBD2|TRBJ2-7
TGCGCCAGCAGCATTCTAGCGGGAGAGGGAGAGCAGTACTTC
CASSILAGEGEQYF
>few|TRBV7-8|TRBD2|TRBJ2-6
TGTGCCAGCATCACCTGGGGGGGACTCTCGGGACCCCACACTGGGGCCAACGTCCTGACTTTC
CASITWGGLSGPHTGANVLTF
>few|TRBV6-8|TRBD1|TRBJ1-1
TGTGCCAGCAGTTACCGGACAGGGGGCGAGTCGAACACTGAAGCTTTCTTT
CASSYRTGGESNTEAFF
>NA|TRBV19|NA|TRBJ2-1
TGTGCCAGTAGCTTGAACTCCTACAATGAGCAGTTCTTC
CASSLNSYNEQFF
>NA|TRBV11-3|NA|TRBJ1-3
TGTGCCAGCAGCTTGGCCAGGGACACAAACACCATATATTTT
CASSLARDTNTIYF
>NA|TRBV10-2|TRBD1|TRBJ2-5
TGCGCCAGCAGTGAGTCGACAGGGGACTTAGAGACCCAGTACTTC
CASSESTGDLETQYF
>NA|TRBV7-6|NA|TRBJ2-3
TGTGCTAGCAGCTTAGCCGAGTTCACAGATACGCAGTATTTT
CASSLAEFTDTQYF
>few|TRBV25-1|NA|TRBJ2-7
TGTGCCAGCAGTGAATATGGAGGGATCATCCACGAGCAGTACTTC
CASSEYGGIIHEQYF
>NA|TRBV11-3|NA|TRBJ1-3
TGTGCCAGCAGCTTAGGCCGCACTACTGGAAACACCATATATTTT
CASSLGRTTGNTIYF
>few|TRBV28|TRBD1|TRBJ2-3
TGTGCCAGCAGCACGGGACAGGCGACAGATACGCAGTATTTT
CASSTGQATDTQYF
>NA|TRBV30|TRBD1|TRBJ2-4
TGTGCCTGGAGTCAAGGGACAGGGAAAAACATTCAGTACTTC
CAWSQGTGKNIQYF
>NA|TRBV19|TRBD2|TRBJ2-7
TGTGCCAGTAGTATAACGGCGGGGGGCATATCCTACGAGCAGTACTTC
CASSITAGGISYEQYF
>NA|TRBV29-1|NA|TRBJ1-3
TGCAGCGTTGGGGTTGGGGGATCTGGAAACACCATATATTTT
CSVGVGGSGNTIYF
>NA|TRBV6-8|NA|TRBJ2-3
TGTGCCAGTACCTCGGGCAGGGGAGGTAGGACAGATACGCAGTATTTT
CASTSGRGGRTDTQYF
>few|TRBV18|NA|TRBJ1-4
TGTGCCAGCTCACCACATGCAGGGAAGGATGAAAAACTGTTTTTT
CASSPHAGKDEKLFF